This paragraph covers one T cell receptor beta chain sequence. No antigen is known for it. At least two post-ART and at least one pre-ART PBMC sample were available for each donor. Run at survey level, the immunoSEQ assay was version v3.0. Assay: immunoSEQ multiplex PCR; the TCRdb copy retains only in-frame clones and omits some. The profile shows some 47,000 clones, nearly 95% of them singletons. The CDR3 is 14 residues long. V was pared by 5 bases and J by 5 bases, with 13 bases between. Germline CDR1 reads SGHTA; CDR2 reads FQGTGA. This sample was included in a study of long-term antiretroviral therapy in people with HIV. Study-level information: The immediate-ART recommendation dates to 2015, and the earliest samples predate it by about a decade.

Study-level points and caveats: The study collected blood between 2004 and 2017, possibly under older ART regimens. Diversity increased after ART yet remained lower than in transplant donor controls.

The sequenced sample was unsorted PBMCs, obtained 3.7 years after starting antiretroviral therapy. This receptor was obtained from a woman aged 45-65 years with HIV. The gene calls are TRBV7-3 and TRBJ2-1, with D tentatively TRBD2 (6 bases). The CDR3 DNA follows: TGTGCCAGCAGCCCCTGGGACTCTAACAATGAGCAGTTCTTC. Protein sequence: CASSPWDSNNEQFF.